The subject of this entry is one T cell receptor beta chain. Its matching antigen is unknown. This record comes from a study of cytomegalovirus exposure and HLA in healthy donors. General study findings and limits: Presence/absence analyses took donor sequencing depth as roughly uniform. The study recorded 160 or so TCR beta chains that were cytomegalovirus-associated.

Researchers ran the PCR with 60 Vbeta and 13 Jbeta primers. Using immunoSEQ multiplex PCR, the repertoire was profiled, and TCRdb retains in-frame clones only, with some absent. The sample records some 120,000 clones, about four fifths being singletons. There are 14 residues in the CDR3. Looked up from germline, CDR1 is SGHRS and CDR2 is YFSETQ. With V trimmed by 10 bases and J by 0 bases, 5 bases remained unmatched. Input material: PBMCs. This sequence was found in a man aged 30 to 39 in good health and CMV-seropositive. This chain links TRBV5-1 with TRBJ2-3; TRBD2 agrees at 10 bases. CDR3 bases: TGCGCCGGGAGGACTAGCGGTAGCACAGATACGCAGTATTTT. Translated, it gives CAGRTSGSTDTQYF.